A single count supports the clone carrying this T cell receptor beta chain. Its specificity is unknown. Trimming at V came to 3 bases and at J to 5 bases, leaving 6 bases not matched to a gene. The CDR3 consists of 14 residues. The germline V gene encodes CDR1 SGHTA and CDR2 FQGNSA. The sample originates from a study of cytomegalovirus exposure and HLA in healthy donors. Study-level findings and limits: A reported reduction in N-insertions relative to the roughly 700-donor mean was seen in an Asian-associated ancestry cluster in a later analysis.

The primer mix had 60 Vbeta and 13 Jbeta primers. TCRdb keeps only in-frame clones here, not all; method: immunoSEQ multiplex PCR. The sample lists about 190,000 clones; over 70% were seen once. V usage is TRBV7-2 and J usage is TRBJ1-1; 7 bases are shared with TRBD1. This sequence originates from a woman between 18 and 29 years old in good health and CMV-seronegative. Sequencing was performed on PBMCs. The CDR3 DNA reads as TGTGCCAGCAGCTTTGACAGGGTTGTAACTGAAGCTTTCTTT. Translation: CASSFDRVVTEAFF.